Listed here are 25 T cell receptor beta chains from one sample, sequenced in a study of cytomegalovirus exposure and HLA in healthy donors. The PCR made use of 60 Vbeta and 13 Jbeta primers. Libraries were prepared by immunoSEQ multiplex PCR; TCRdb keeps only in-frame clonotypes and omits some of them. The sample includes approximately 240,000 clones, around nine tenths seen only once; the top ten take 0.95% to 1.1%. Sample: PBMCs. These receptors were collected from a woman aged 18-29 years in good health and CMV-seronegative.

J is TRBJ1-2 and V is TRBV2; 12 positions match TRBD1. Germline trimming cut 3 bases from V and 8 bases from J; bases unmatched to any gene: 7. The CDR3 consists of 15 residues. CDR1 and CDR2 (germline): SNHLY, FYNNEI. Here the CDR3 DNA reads TGTGCCAGCAGTGAGCTCCGGGACAGGGGGCAAGGCTACACCTTC. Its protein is CASSELRDRGQGYTF.

The CDR3, as DNA: TGCGCCAGCAGCCCAGGAGGTACGGACGACTACAATGAGCAGTTCTTC. The encoded protein is CASSPGGTDDYNEQFF. The rearrangement uses TRBV4-3 and TRBJ2-1; D is possibly TRBD2 (5 bases). The CDR3 has 16 residues. Germline V gives CDR1 LGHNA, CDR2 YSLEER. Trimming removed 4 bases at V and 3 bases at J, with 16 bases between.

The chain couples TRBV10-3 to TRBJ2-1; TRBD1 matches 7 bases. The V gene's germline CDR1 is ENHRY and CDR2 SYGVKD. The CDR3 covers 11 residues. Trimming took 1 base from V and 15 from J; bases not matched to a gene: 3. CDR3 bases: TGTGCCATCAGTGAGTGGGACAGACTGTTCTTC. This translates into CAISEWDRLFF.

In DNA form, the CDR3 reads TGTGCCAGTAGTATCACCAGGGTGAGGGGCTACACCTTC. Translating gives CASSITRVRGYTF. J is TRBJ1-2 and V is TRBV19, with a tentative D call TRBD1 (5 bases). Trimming removed 3 bases from V and 8 bases from J, with 13 bases in between. The CDR3 totals 13 residues. From germline, CDR1 is LNHDA and CDR2 SQIVND (reference sequence). Drawing the rest from reference TRBV19 and TRBJ1-2, the complete variable domain is DGGITQSPKYLFRKEGQNVTLSCEQNLNHDAMYWYRQDPGQGLRLIYYSQIVNDFQKGDIAEGYSVSREKKESFPLTVTSAQKNPTAFYLCASSITRVRGYTFGSGTRLTVV.

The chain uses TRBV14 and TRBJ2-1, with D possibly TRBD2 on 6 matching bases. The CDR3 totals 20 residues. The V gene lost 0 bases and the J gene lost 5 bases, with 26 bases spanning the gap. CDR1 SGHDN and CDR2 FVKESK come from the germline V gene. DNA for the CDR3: TGTGCCAGCAGCCAAGATGGAGGGTGGACCCCATTATTTCGCGACAATGAGCAGTTCTTC. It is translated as CASSQDGGWTPLFRDNEQFF.

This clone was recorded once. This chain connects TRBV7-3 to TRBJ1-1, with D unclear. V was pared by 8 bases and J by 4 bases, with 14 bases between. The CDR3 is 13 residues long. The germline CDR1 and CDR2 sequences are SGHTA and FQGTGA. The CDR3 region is CASDFREFTEAFF. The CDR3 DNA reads TGTGCCAGCGACTTCCGGGAGTTCACTGAAGCTTTCTTT. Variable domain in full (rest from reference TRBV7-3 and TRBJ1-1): GAGVSQTPSNKVTEKGKYVELRCDPISGHTALYWYRQSLGQGPEFLIYFQGTGAADDSGLPNDRFFAVRPEGSVSTLKIQRTERGDSAVYLCASDFREFTEAFFGQGTRLTVV.

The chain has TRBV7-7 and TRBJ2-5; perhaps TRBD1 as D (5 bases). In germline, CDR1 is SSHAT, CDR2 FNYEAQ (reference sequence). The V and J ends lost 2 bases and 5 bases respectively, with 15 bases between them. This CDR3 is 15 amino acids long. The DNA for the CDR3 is TGTGCCAGCAGCTTATCTGCTCTAAGGGGTGAGACCCAGTACTTC. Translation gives CASSLSALRGETQYF.

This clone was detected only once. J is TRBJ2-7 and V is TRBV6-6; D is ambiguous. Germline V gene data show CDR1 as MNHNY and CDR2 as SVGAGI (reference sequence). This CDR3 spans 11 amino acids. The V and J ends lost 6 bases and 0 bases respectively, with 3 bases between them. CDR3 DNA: TGTGCCAGCAGCCGCTCCTACGAGCAGTACTTC. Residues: CASSRSYEQYF.

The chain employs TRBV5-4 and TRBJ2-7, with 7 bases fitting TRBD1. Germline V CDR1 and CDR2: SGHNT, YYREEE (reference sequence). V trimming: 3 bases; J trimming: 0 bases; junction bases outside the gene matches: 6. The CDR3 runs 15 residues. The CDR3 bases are TGTGCCAGCAGCTCGACGAGGGGGCACTCCTACGAGCAGTACTTC. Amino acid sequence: CASSSTRGHSYEQYF. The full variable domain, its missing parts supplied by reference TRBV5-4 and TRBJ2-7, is ETGVTQSPTHLIKTRGQQVTLRCSSQSGHNTVSWYQQALGQGPQFIFQYYREEENGRGNFPPRFSGLQFPNYSSELNVNALELDDSALYLCASSSTRGHSYEQYFGPGTRLTVT.

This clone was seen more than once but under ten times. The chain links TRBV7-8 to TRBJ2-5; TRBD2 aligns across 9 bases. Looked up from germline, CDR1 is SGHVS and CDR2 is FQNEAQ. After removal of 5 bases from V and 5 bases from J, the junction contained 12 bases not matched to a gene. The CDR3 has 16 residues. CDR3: CASSRLAGFGIETQYF. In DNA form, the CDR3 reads TGTGCCAGCAGCCGGCTAGCGGGATTTGGGATTGAGACCCAGTACTTC.

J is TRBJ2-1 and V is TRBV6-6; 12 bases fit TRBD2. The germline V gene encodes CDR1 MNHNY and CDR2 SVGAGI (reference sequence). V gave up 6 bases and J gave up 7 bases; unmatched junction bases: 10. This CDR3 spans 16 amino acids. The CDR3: CASRPSTSGRPNEQFF. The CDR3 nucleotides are TGTGCCAGCAGACCCTCGACTAGCGGGAGACCAAATGAGCAGTTCTTC.

The CDR3 nucleotides read TGTGCCAGCAGCCTTAGGGACGGACTATGGAGCTACACCTTC. It specifies CASSLRDGLWSYTF. The chain joins TRBV9 to TRBJ1-2; D possibly corresponds to TRBD1 (5 bases). Per the germline V gene, CDR1 is SGDLS and CDR2 is YYNGEE. Trimming shortened V by 4 bases and J by 9 bases, and 19 bases separated the two germline ends. The CDR3 is made up of 14 amino acids.

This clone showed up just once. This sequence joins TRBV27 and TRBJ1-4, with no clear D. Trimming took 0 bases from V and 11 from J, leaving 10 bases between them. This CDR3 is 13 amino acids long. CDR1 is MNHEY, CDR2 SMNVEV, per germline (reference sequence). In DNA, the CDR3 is TGTGCCAGCAGTTTATCTGGCGGCCTCAAACTGTTTTTT. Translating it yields CASSLSGGLKLFF.

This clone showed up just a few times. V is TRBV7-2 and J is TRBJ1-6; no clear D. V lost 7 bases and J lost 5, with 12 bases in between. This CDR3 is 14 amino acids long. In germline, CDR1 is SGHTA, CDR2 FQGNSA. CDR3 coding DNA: TGTGCCAGCAAAGTACGACGGGATAATTCACCCCTCCACTTT. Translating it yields CASKVRRDNSPLHF.

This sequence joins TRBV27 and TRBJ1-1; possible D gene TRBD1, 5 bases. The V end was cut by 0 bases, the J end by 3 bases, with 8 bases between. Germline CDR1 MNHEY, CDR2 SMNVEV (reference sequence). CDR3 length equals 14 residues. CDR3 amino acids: CASSLSAGYTEAFF. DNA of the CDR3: TGTGCCAGCAGTTTATCGGCAGGGTACACTGAAGCTTTCTTT.

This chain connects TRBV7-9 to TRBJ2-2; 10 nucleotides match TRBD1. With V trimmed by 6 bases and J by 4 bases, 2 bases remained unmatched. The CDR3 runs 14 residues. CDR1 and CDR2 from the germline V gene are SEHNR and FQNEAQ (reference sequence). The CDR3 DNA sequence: TGTGCCAGCAGTGGGACAGGGGTCACCGGGGAGCTGTTTTTT. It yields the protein CASSGTGVTGELFF. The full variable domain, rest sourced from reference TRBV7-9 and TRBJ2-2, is DTGVSQNPRHKITKRGQNVTFRCDPISEHNRLYWYRQTLGQGPEFLTYFQNEAQLEKSRLLSDRFSAERPKGSFSTLEIQRTEQGDSAMYLCASSGTGVTGELFFGEGSRLTVL.

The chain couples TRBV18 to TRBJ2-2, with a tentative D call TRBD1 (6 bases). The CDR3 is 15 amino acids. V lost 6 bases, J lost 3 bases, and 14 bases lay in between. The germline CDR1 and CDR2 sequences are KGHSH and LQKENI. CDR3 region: CASSHREGDTGELFF. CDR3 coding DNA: TGTGCCAGCTCCCACAGGGAAGGCGACACCGGGGAGCTGTTTTTT.

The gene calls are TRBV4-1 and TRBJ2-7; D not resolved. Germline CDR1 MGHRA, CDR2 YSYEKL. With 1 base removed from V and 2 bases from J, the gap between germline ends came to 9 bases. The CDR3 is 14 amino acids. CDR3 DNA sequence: TGCGCCAGCAGCCAAGTGGTTCAGACCTACGAGCAGTACTTC. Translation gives CASSQVVQTYEQYF.

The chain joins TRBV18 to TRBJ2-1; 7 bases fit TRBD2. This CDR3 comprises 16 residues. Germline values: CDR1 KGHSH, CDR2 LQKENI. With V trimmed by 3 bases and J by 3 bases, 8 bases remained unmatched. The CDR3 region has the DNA TGTGCCAGCTCACCCGTTCGCAGCGGGGTCTACAATGAGCAGTTCTTC. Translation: CASSPVRSGVYNEQFF.

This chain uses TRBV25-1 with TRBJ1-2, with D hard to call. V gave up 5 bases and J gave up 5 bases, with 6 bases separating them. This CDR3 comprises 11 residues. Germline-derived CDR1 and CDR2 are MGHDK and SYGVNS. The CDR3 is CASSSGYGYTF. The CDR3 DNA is TGTGCCAGCAGTTCGGGTTATGGCTACACCTTC.

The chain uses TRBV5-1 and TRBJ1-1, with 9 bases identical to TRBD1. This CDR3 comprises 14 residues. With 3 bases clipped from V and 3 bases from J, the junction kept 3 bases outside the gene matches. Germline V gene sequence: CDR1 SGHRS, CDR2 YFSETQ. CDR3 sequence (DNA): TGCGCCAGCAGCTGGGACAGGGCGGACACTGAAGCTTTCTTT. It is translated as CASSWDRADTEAFF.

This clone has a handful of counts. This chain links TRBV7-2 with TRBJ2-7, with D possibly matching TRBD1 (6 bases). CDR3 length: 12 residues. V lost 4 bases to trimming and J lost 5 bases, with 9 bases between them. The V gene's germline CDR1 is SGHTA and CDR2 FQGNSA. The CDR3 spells CASSSNRDEQYF. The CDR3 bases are TGTGCCAGCAGCTCAAACAGGGACGAGCAGTACTTC.

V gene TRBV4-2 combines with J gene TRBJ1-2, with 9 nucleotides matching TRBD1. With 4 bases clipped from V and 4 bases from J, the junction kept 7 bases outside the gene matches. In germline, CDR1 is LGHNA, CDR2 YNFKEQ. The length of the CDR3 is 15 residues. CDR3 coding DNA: TGTGCCAGCAGCCCCAGGACAGGGGTGGCCTATGGCTACACCTTC. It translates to CASSPRTGVAYGYTF.

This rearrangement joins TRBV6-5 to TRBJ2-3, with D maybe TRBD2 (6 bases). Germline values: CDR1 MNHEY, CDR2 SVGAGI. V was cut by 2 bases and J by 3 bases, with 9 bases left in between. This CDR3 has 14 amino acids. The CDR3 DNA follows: TGTGCCAGCAGTTACACTAGCAGAACAGATACGCAGTATTTT. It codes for CASSYTSRTDTQYF.

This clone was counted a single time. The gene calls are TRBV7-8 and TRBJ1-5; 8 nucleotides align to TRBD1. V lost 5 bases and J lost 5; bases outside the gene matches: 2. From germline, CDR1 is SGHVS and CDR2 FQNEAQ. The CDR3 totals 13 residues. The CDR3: CASSVTGDQPQHF. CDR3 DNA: TGTGCCAGCAGCGTGACAGGGGATCAGCCCCAGCATTTT.